This entry features one T cell receptor beta chain sequence. In germline, CDR1 is SGHNT, CDR2 YENEEA. Trimming cost V 2 bases and J 0 bases; bases outside gene matches: 4. This CDR3 is built from 15 residues. Authors' data handling: By means of reference gene primer amplification, nucleated cell counts were estimated. The table came from immunoSEQ multiplex PCR; TCRdb's copy has only in-frame clones and leaves some out. Clone size and the V and J calls come from that table; the DNA yielded D and trimming. The sample lists roughly 260,000 clones, about 88% occurring once. The sample comes from a study of blood T cell repertoires in COVID-19. As for the study in general: Acute and convalescent COVID-19 specimens originated in the United States, Italy and Spain. PBMCs, B-cell-depleted T cells, or T cells provided the cDNA or gDNA that made up the material.

This receptor was identified in a woman aged 40 to 50 who had recovered from COVID-19. Material: peripheral blood. The chain has TRBV11-3 and TRBJ2-7; 7 bases are a match to TRBD2. The CDR3 DNA follows: TGTGCCAGCAGCTTACGTCTAGCGGTCTCCTACGAGCAGTACTTC. Translation: CASSLRLAVSYEQYF.